This T cell receptor beta chain was found in a study of blood T cells in healthy people across ages. Samples had at least 6.5 million PBMCs isolated from them. Study-wide points: Unknown CMV status may confound age-related changes in expanded clones.

Note on this clonotype: What it recognizes is unknown.

CDR1 SGHRS and CDR2 YFSETQ come from the germline V gene. V lost 1 base and J 4 bases, leaving 15 bases between the germline ends. The CDR3 is 17 amino acids. A sample-barcoded 5' primer and a J-beta primer mix were used in a second PCR of about 7 to 12 cycles. MiXCR was run by TCRdb on the 5' RACE reads, yielding one entry per CDR3 protein. The sample carries some 1,500,000 distinct CDR3 sequences, 35% to 45% recorded once. The clonotype comes from a woman aged 18-30 years in good health. The V call is TRBV5-1, the J call TRBJ2-6, with unresolved D. Input material: blood. The DNA of the CDR3 is TGCGCCAGCAGCTTGTCGTACAGACTTGGGGGGGCCAACGTCCTGACTTTC. It specifies CASSLSYRLGGANVLTF.